What follows are 23 T cell receptor beta chains derived from one specimen sequenced in a study of technical replicates of blood from several donors. Produced via immunoSEQ multiplex PCR; TCRdb's table is partial and in-frame only. The table lists 50,000 to 70,000 clones, approximately 90% of them singletons. Sequencing was done on a sample of PBMCs. Every receptor here comes from a human donor in good health. Some clones in this sample may be carry-over from other donors' samples.

The genes are TRBV5-4 and TRBJ1-2; no clear D gene. CDR3 length equals 16 residues. Germline CDR1 and CDR2: SGHNT and YYREEE (reference sequence). V was pared by 4 bases and J by 2 bases, with 18 bases between. CDR3 sequence reads: CASSPAGVGGNYGYTF. The CDR3, as DNA: TGTGCCAGCAGCCCCGCCGGGGTAGGAGGAAACTATGGCTACACCTTC. Filled out from reference TRBV5-4 and TRBJ1-2, the complete variable domain reads ETGVTQSPTHLIKTRGQQVTLRCSSQSGHNTVSWYQQALGQGPQFIFQYYREEENGRGNFPPRFSGLQFPNYSSELNVNALELDDSALYLCASSPAGVGGNYGYTFGSGTRLTVV.

The chain has TRBV6-1 and TRBJ2-7; D gene uncertain. The CDR3 totals 15 residues. V lost 3 bases and J lost 2, with 14 bases in between. CDR1 is MNHNS, CDR2 SASEGT, per germline. In nucleotides, the CDR3 is TGTGCCAGCAGTGATGCAGAGGTATTCGCCTACGAGCAGTACTTC. Amino acid sequence: CASSDAEVFAYEQYF.

CDR3 sequence: CASSMRRGQPQHF. DNA for the CDR3: TGTGCCAGTAGTATGAGGAGAGGTCAGCCCCAGCATTTT. The rearrangement joins TRBV19 to TRBJ1-5; D unresolved. CDR1 LNHDA and CDR2 SQIVND come from the germline V gene (reference sequence). The CDR3 totals 13 residues. The germline V and J ends were trimmed by 3 bases and 6 bases, with 9 bases remaining between them.

The gene calls are TRBV6-1 and TRBJ2-1, with TRBD1 matching 8 bases. This CDR3 spans 13 amino acids. V gave up 8 bases and J gave up 8 bases; unmatched junction bases: 8. Germline V gene lookup returns CDR1 MNHNS and CDR2 SASEGT. The CDR3 protein is CASRAGGWDEQFF. The CDR3 DNA reads as TGTGCCAGCCGGGCAGGGGGCTGGGATGAGCAGTTCTTC.

This chain links TRBV5-1 with TRBJ2-1, with 8 bases aligning to TRBD2. CDR1 is SGHRS and CDR2 is YFSETQ in the germline V gene. Trimming at V came to 0 bases and at J to 10 bases, leaving 12 bases not matched to a gene. The CDR3 runs to 16 residues. Here the CDR3 reads CASSLGLGTREGEQFF. The CDR3 DNA reads as TGCGCCAGCAGCTTGGGTTTGGGGACTAGGGAGGGAGAGCAGTTCTTC.

DNA for the CDR3: TGCGCCAGCAGCCAACAGGGGTCTCTCTACGAGCAGTACTTC. Protein: CASSQQGSLYEQYF. This chain connects TRBV5-1 to TRBJ2-7; 7 nucleotides align to TRBD1. This CDR3 has 14 residues. Trimming cost V 4 bases and J 3 bases; bases outside gene matches: 7. Germline lookup yields CDR1 SGHRS and CDR2 YFSETQ.

V is TRBV1 and J is TRBJ2-3; the D segment call TRBD1 is taken from the table without a DNA check. TRBV1 is a pseudogene. CDR3 length: 15 amino acids. The CDR3 region has the DNA TGCACCAGCAGCCAAGATGCCCCACACACAGATACGCAGTATTTT. Amino acids: CTSSQDAPHTDTQYF.

Here the CDR3 reads CAWTQGTYGYTF. The CDR3, as DNA: TGTGCCTGGACTCAGGGCACATATGGCTACACCTTC. The chain recombines TRBV30 with TRBJ1-2; perhaps TRBD1 as D (5 bases). CDR3 size: 12 residues. V lost 4 bases to trimming and J lost 5 bases, with 11 bases between them. Germline loops: CDR1 GTSNPN, CDR2 SVGIG (reference sequence).

The gene calls are TRBV2 and TRBJ2-7, with TRBD1 matching over 7 bases. The CDR3 is 12 amino acids. With V trimmed by 6 bases and J by 5 bases, 4 bases remained unmatched. The germline gives CDR1 SNHLY, CDR2 FYNNEI. The CDR3 DNA is TGTGCCAGCAGGGGACAGCGCAACGAGCAGTACTTC. Its translation is CASRGQRNEQYF.

V and J are TRBV6-1 and TRBJ1-2; a weak D match, TRBD1 (5 bases). Looked up from germline, CDR1 is MNHNS and CDR2 is SASEGT. Trimming cost V 7 bases and J 1 base, with 16 bases left between them. CDR3 length equals 15 residues. DNA of the CDR3: TGTGCCAGCACCCAAGGCGGGGGATTTAACTATGGCTACACCTTC. This encodes CASTQGGGFNYGYTF.

The chain combines TRBV2 with TRBJ2-7; 7 bases match TRBD2. The CDR3 contains 15 residues. Trimming cost V 6 bases and J 6 bases; bases outside gene matches: 14. Germline lookup yields CDR1 SNHLY and CDR2 FYNNEI. CDR3 DNA sequence: TGTGCCAGCAGAGTTCCGGCCGGGGGAGGGTTCGAGCAGTACTTC. Translated, it gives CASRVPAGGGFEQYF.

This chain links TRBV7-9 with TRBJ1-1, with TRBD1 as a possible D gene (5 bases). The germline V gene has CDR1 SEHNR and CDR2 FQNEAQ (reference sequence). The CDR3 extends over 15 amino acids. Trimming stripped 5 bases from V and 0 bases from J, with 13 bases between. The CDR3 sequence is CASSPWGGVNTEAFF. The CDR3 bases are TGTGCCAGCAGCCCCTGGGGGGGGGTGAACACTGAAGCTTTCTTT.

The rearrangement joins TRBV4-2 to TRBJ1-2; D gene unclear. The ends were cut back, 0 bases at V and 6 bases at J, with 11 bases in the middle. Germline V CDR1 and CDR2: LGHNA, YNFKEQ. CDR3 length: 14 amino acids. In DNA, the CDR3 is TGTGCCAGCAGCCAAGAGCGAGGGAGGAATGGCTACACCTTC. Amino acid sequence: CASSQERGRNGYTF.

The CDR3 region is CASSPGQINSPLHF. CDR3 nucleotides: TGTGCCAGCAGCCCCGGACAGATTAATTCACCCCTCCACTTT. The rearrangement links TRBV14 to TRBJ1-6, with D maybe TRBD1 (6 bases). This CDR3 has 14 amino acids. Trimming removed 4 bases at V and 6 bases at J, with 10 bases between. The V gene's germline CDR1 is SGHDN and CDR2 FVKESK.

The chain recombines TRBV30 with TRBJ2-1; D gene ambiguous. V dropped 5 bases and J dropped 1 base, with 9 bases sitting between them. The CDR3 is 13 amino acids. Per germline, CDR1 GTSNPN and CDR2 SVGIG (reference sequence). This chain's CDR3 is CAWAPQSYNEQFF. CDR3 bases: TGTGCCTGGGCCCCACAGTCCTACAATGAGCAGTTCTTC.

This chain links TRBV18 with TRBJ1-4; 8 bases are shared with TRBD1. Germline V gene lookup returns CDR1 KGHSH and CDR2 LQKENI. This CDR3 comprises 15 residues. The V gene end was trimmed by 5 bases and the J gene end by 7 bases; junction bases not matched to a gene: 9. Here the CDR3 reads CASSSGQGGAEKLFF. The DNA of the CDR3 is TGTGCCAGCTCAAGCGGACAGGGCGGAGCTGAAAAACTGTTTTTT.

This clone was observed a handful of times. V gene TRBV7-6 combines with J gene TRBJ1-1; 7 bases are shared with TRBD1. The germline V gene encodes CDR1 SGHVS and CDR2 FNYEAQ. The CDR3 runs 19 residues. J gave up 0 bases and V 5 bases, and 18 bases lay outside the gene matches. In nucleotides, the CDR3 is TGTGCCAGCAGCGCAGGGGGTCTTCGGGGAGCCCGACTGAACACTGAAGCTTTCTTT. This encodes CASSAGGLRGARLNTEAFF.

V gene TRBV4-3 combines with J gene TRBJ2-6; TRBD1 matches 8 bases. The germline V gene has CDR1 LGHNA and CDR2 YSLEER. V lost 0 bases, J lost 0 bases, and 4 bases stayed unmatched. The length of the CDR3 is 18 residues. The CDR3 DNA reads as TGCGCCAGCAGCCAAGAAGGGGACAGGTTCTCTGGGGCCAACGTCCTGACTTTC. Residues: CASSQEGDRFSGANVLTF.

The J gene is TRBJ1-3, the V gene TRBV7-9, with D maybe TRBD1 (5 bases). Trimming left V 4 bases short and J 0 bases short, with 13 bases between. Germline loops: CDR1 SEHNR, CDR2 FQNEAQ (reference sequence). This CDR3 contains 16 residues. DNA for the CDR3: TGTGCCAGCAGCTCCCAGACAGCTAACTCTGGAAACACCATATATTTT. Translated, it gives CASSSQTANSGNTIYF.

V gene TRBV5-4 combines with J gene TRBJ2-2; 9 bases are shared with TRBD2. Germline trimming cut 2 bases from V and 3 bases from J; bases unmatched to any gene: 2. CDR3 size: 15 residues. Germline CDR1 is SGHNT and CDR2 is YYREEE (reference sequence). This CDR3 is CASSFPSGDTGELFF. CDR3 coding DNA: TGTGCCAGCAGCTTTCCTAGCGGGGACACCGGGGAGCTGTTTTTT. The variable domain in full, with the rest retrieved from reference TRBV5-4 and TRBJ2-2, is ETGVTQSPTHLIKTRGQQVTLRCSSQSGHNTVSWYQQALGQGPQFIFQYYREEENGRGNFPPRFSGLQFPNYSSELNVNALELDDSALYLCASSFPSGDTGELFFGEGSRLTVL.

This clone showed up just once. The J gene is TRBJ2-5, the V gene TRBV2, with TRBD1 as a possible D gene (7 bases). Germline V gene data show CDR1 as SNHLY and CDR2 as FYNNEI. Trimming removed 6 bases at V and 0 bases at J, with 14 bases between. CDR3 length: 15 amino acids. This CDR3 is CASRPGGTYQETQYF. The CDR3 region has the DNA TGTGCCAGCAGGCCAGGGGGGACCTACCAAGAGACCCAGTACTTC.

The J gene is TRBJ2-3, the V gene TRBV5-1; maybe TRBD1 (5 bases). Germline CDR1 is SGHRS and CDR2 is YFSETQ. Trimming left V 4 bases short and J 2 bases short, with 11 bases between. This CDR3 has 14 amino acids. DNA for the CDR3: TGCGCCAGCAGCCTAGGGGTTCCCACAGATACGCAGTATTTT. This translates into CASSLGVPTDTQYF.

The chain combines TRBV4-3 with TRBJ2-7; 8 positions agree with TRBD1. Trimming removed 0 bases from V and 5 bases from J; junction bases left unmatched: 6. Germline V gives CDR1 LGHNA, CDR2 YSLEER. The CDR3 runs 15 residues. Here the CDR3 DNA reads TGCGCCAGCAGCCAAGATTCCAGGGGGCGCGACGAGCAGTACTTC. Encoded protein: CASSQDSRGRDEQYF.